The rows below give T cell receptor beta chains drawn from one sample of a study of blood T cell repertoires in COVID-19. Only in-frame clones appear in the TCRdb table, and some are missing; sequencing was by immunoSEQ multiplex PCR. The data show under 200,000 clones, with approximately 88% seen just once and roughly 13% held by the top ten. The sample comprised peripheral blood. The origin of the receptors is a man younger than 35 with active or convalescent COVID-19. Both conserved end residues are part of each CDR3. D genes are given only for firm matches. Clone size appears in some rows only: once, few, many, or a class for an expanded clone.

TRBV12-3/TRBV12-4	.	TRBJ1-6	once	TGTGCCAGCAGTTTCCAGGGGAGCTCACCCCTCCACTTT	CASSFQGSSPLHF
TRBV28	.	TRBJ2-7	few	TGTGCCAGCAGTTTTCGGAGGTACGAGCAGTACTTC	CASSFRRYEQYF
TRBV5-1	TRBD2	TRBJ2-5	once	TGCGCCAGCAGTTCGACTAGCGGGTTTCAAGAGACCCAGTACTTC	CASSSTSGFQETQYF
TRBV7-2	TRBD2	TRBJ2-1	.	TGTGCCAGCAGCTTAGACGCTAGCGGGTATTACAATGAGCAGTTCTTC	CASSLDASGYYNEQFF
TRBV5-6	TRBD1	TRBJ1-2	few	TGTGCCAGCAGCTTTGGGACAGGCAAAAGCTATGGCTACACCTTC	CASSFGTGKSYGYTF
TRBV6-6	.	TRBJ1-2	.	TGTGCCAGCAGGTTCCGGGACACCACCAACTATGGCTACACCTTC	CASRFRDTTNYGYTF
TRBV5-4	TRBD2	TRBJ2-2	.	TGTGCCAGCAGCCCTAGCGGGGCCGGGGAGCTGTTTTTT	CASSPSGAGELFF
TRBV15	TRBD2	TRBJ2-3	.	TGTGCCACCAGCAGAGGGACTAGCGGGATAGAGGGCACAGATACGCAGTATTTT	CATSRGTSGIEGTDTQYF
TRBV19	.	TRBJ2-2	.	TGTGCCAGTAGTTACCCAGGGGCCGGGGAGCTGTTTTTT	CASSYPGAGELFF
TRBV10-1	TRBD1	TRBJ2-7	.	TGCGCCAGCAGCTATGGACAGGGATCCTACGAGCAGTACTTC	CASSYGQGSYEQYF
TRBV9	TRBD2	TRBJ2-1	.	TGTGCCAGCAGCCGAGGACTAGCGGGAGCCAATGAGCAGTTCTTC	CASSRGLAGANEQFF
TRBV5-1	.	TRBJ2-6	.	TGCGCCAGCAGCTGGGACTTAGGCAACGTCCTGACTTTC	CASSWDLGNVLTF
TRBV6-5	.	TRBJ1-1	.	TGTGCCAGCAGTTCCCCAGGGGAGATGAACACTGAAGCTTTCTTT	CASSSPGEMNTEAFF
TRBV10-1	.	TRBJ1-3	once	TGCGCCAGGATTCACGGGGGGGTCTCTGGAAACACCATATATTTT	CARIHGGVSGNTIYF
TRBV15	TRBD1	TRBJ2-7	few	TGTGCCACCAGCAGACCATTAGGACAGGCAAACTCCTACGAGCAGTACTTC	CATSRPLGQANSYEQYF
TRBV5-4	.	TRBJ2-7	.	TGTGCCAGCAGCCAACGGACTGGATTCAACGAGCAGTACTTC	CASSQRTGFNEQYF
TRBV7-9	.	TRBJ1-3	.	TGTGCCAGCAGCTACCAGGGCTCTGGAAACACCATATATTTT	CASSYQGSGNTIYF
TRBV27	TRBD1	TRBJ2-7	once	TGTGCCAGCAGTTTTTCGCCCTTGGACAGGGGAATCCACGAGCAGTACTTC	CASSFSPLDRGIHEQYF
TRBV11-2	.	TRBJ1-2	.	TGTGCCAGCAGCTTAGGCAGGGGCACTAACTATGGCTACACCTTC	CASSLGRGTNYGYTF
TRBV5-6	.	TRBJ1-4	.	TGTGCCAGCAGCCGTCCTCCCAATGAAAAACTGTTTTTT	CASSRPPNEKLFF
TRBV27	TRBD2	TRBJ2-1	.	TGTGCCAGCAGATTAAGATTAGCGGGAGGCTACTACAATGAGCAGTTCTTC	CASRLRLAGGYYNEQFF
TRBV6-5	.	TRBJ2-3	.	TGTGCCAGCACCCTAACTGGGGGCGGCACAGATACGCAGTATTTT	CASTLTGGGTDTQYF
TRBV10-1	TRBD1	TRBJ2-2	.	TGCGCCAGCAGCGACAGGGGGTACACCGGGGAGCTGTTTTTT	CASSDRGYTGELFF
TRBV3-1/TRBV3-2	TRBD2	TRBJ2-1	.	TGTGCCAGCAGCCAAGGGCTAGCGGGGGGCAATGAGCAGTTCTTC	CASSQGLAGGNEQFF
TRBV7-9	.	TRBJ2-1	.	TGTGCCAGCAGCTTAGGATCTAGGAGGCAGTTCTTC	CASSLGSRRQFF
TRBV7-8	.	TRBJ1-2	.	TGTGCCAGCAGCCGAGGGGACTCGCTCTATGGCTACACCTTC	CASSRGDSLYGYTF
TRBV7-8	TRBD1	TRBJ2-3	.	TGTGCCAGCAGCTCCTGGGACAGGGGATCGACAGATACGCAGTATTTT	CASSSWDRGSTDTQYF
TRBV6-5	TRBD2	TRBJ2-1	.	TGTGCCAGCAGTTACATCAGCGGGGGCCAATACAATGAGCAGTTCTTC	CASSYISGGQYNEQFF
TRBV27	.	TRBJ1-5	.	TGTGCCAGCAGTATGGGGGCCGGCTATAGCAATCAGCCCCAGCATTTT	CASSMGAGYSNQPQHF
TRBV12-5	TRBD1	TRBJ1-2	.	TGTGCTAGTGGTTTGGTACCAGGGGGCGATGGCTACACCTTC	CASGLVPGGDGYTF
TRBV9	.	TRBJ2-3	once	TGTGCCAGCAGCGTAGTCAAGACGGGAAGCACAGATACGCAGTATTTT	CASSVVKTGSTDTQYF
TRBV9	TRBD2	TRBJ2-7	.	TGTGCCAGCAGCGTAGCTAGGCGGGAGTGCCACGAGCAGTACTTC	CASSVARRECHEQYF
TRBV28	TRBD1	TRBJ1-5	.	TGTGCCAGCAGTTTATTGATTTTCCGCGTCAGGGGGCCGGAGGGGAGCAATCAGCCCCAGCATTTT	CASSLLIFRVRGPEGSNQPQHF
TRBV19	TRBD2	TRBJ2-5	.	TGTGCCAGTAGTACATACCTAGCGGAAGAGACCCAGTACTTC	CASSTYLAEETQYF
TRBV2	TRBD1	TRBJ1-1	.	TGTGCCAGCACCTCCGGGACAGGGGGTTTGAACACTGAAGCTTTCTTT	CASTSGTGGLNTEAFF
TRBV2	TRBD2	TRBJ2-3	.	TGTGCCAGCAGTGAAAGCTCGCGGGGGGCGATTTTT	CASSESSRGAIF
TRBV7-9	TRBD2	TRBJ2-1	.	TGTGCCAGCAGCTTAGTGGGAGGACTAGCGAACAATGAGCAGTTCTTC	CASSLVGGLANNEQFF
TRBV6-4	.	TRBJ1-1	few	TGTGCCAGCAGTGACTCGAGTCTCACTGAAGCTTTCTTT	CASSDSSLTEAFF
TRBV18	TRBD2	TRBJ2-7	once	TGTGCCAGCTCACCGGCGGGGGGCGGCGGCGAGCAGTACTTC	CASSPAGGGGEQYF
TRBV3-1/TRBV3-2	TRBD1	TRBJ2-2	.	TGTGCCAGCAGCCAGGGGACAGGACGGGGCGGGGAGCTGTTTTTT	CASSQGTGRGGELFF
TRBV19	TRBD1	TRBJ1-2	.	TGTGCCAGTAGTAGGGACAGCGTGGAGACCTTC	CASSRDSVETF
TRBV7-2	.	TRBJ2-4	.	TGTGCCAGCAGCTTCAGTGCGTCGGGACTAGCCAAAAACATTCAGTACTTC	CASSFSASGLAKNIQYF
TRBV28	TRBD1	TRBJ1-6	.	TGTGCCAGCAGTTTTTCAAGGACAGGGGAAGCAGCTTCACCCCTCCACTTT	CASSFSRTGEAASPLHF
TRBV24-1	TRBD2	TRBJ2-1	.	TGTGCCACCATGCTCGGGGGGACTAGCGGGAATAAAGATGAGCAGTTCTTC	CATMLGGTSGNKDEQFF
TRBV7-9	TRBD2	TRBJ2-1	.	TGTGCCAGCTCCGGGGGGTCCTACAATGAGCAGTTCTTC	CASSGGSYNEQFF
TRBV6-6	TRBD1	TRBJ2-3	.	TGTGCCAGCAAGATCGACAGGGATGAGGATACGCAGTATTTT	CASKIDRDEDTQYF
TRBV6-2/TRBV6-3	TRBD2	TRBJ2-5	.	TGTGCCAGCAGTTACCCCCCGACTAGCGGGGGCAGGGAGACCCAGTACTTC	CASSYPPTSGGRETQYF
TRBV18	TRBD1	TRBJ2-3	.	TGTGCCAGCTCACCCGGGACAGGAGCACCTCTAGCCGCAGATACGCAGTATTTT	CASSPGTGAPLAADTQYF
TRBV12-5	.	TRBJ2-5	.	TGTGCTAGTGGTTTGGAGGCGGGGAGGTGGGAGACCCAGTACTTC	CASGLEAGRWETQYF
TRBV13	.	TRBJ1-6	.	TGTGCCAGCAGCGCCGCCCTGGCTGGCAGGAATAATTCACCCCTCCACTTT	CASSAALAGRNNSPLHF
TRBV18	.	TRBJ1-4	.	TGTGCCAGCTCATCATGGAGGAAGGAAGAAAAACTGTTTTTT	CASSSWRKEEKLFF
TRBV5-6	.	TRBJ2-1	.	TGTGCCAGCAGCTTGGGTGGGTGGAGGTACAATGAGCAGTTCTTC	CASSLGGWRYNEQFF
TRBV10-2	.	TRBJ1-1	.	TGCGCCAGCAGTGAGTCGGAGGGGACGGAAGTGATGAACACTGAAGCTTTCTTT	CASSESEGTEVMNTEAFF
TRBV7-2	.	TRBJ1-1	.	TGTGCCAGCAGCCGGGAGAGGGACACTGAAGCTTTCTTT	CASSRERDTEAFF
TRBV11-2	TRBD2	TRBJ2-1	.	TGTGCCAGCAGCTTATCCCCCAGCCTGGCGGGGGGTAGGAATGAGCAGTTCTTC	CASSLSPSLAGGRNEQFF